The following is a TCR beta chain sequence with its context. Its antigen remains unknown. The entry originates in a study of CD8 T cells in ankylosing spondylitis. The CDR3 is 15 residues long. Trimming took 7 bases from V and 2 from J; bases not matched to a gene: 2. Germline V gene data show CDR1 as MNHEY and CDR2 as SVGEGT. TCRdb re-called the 5' RACE reads with MiXCR, one entry per CDR3 protein. The sample holds roughly 700,000 distinct CDR3 sequences, around a fifth seen once. Study-wide results and limits: Reports say disease-linked clones showed up significantly more in matched ankylosing spondylitis synovial fluid. Ankylosing spondylitis blood appeared to carry a characteristic TCR beta motif of roughly 8 highly homologous variants.

The V call is TRBV6-2 or TRBV6-3, the J call TRBJ2-6, with 10 bases lining up with TRBD1. Sequencing was performed on blood, either unsorted or a sorted T cell fraction (not recorded which). This receptor was taken from a male donor with ankylosing spondylitis. The CDR3 DNA sequence: TGTGCCAGCAAGACAGGGGGCGCTGGGGCCAACGTCCTGACTTTC. Its translation: CASKTGGAGANVLTF.